This T cell receptor beta chain was identified during a study of response to subunit inactivated influenza vaccine. Findings and limits, study-wide: The authors suggested that every seasonal influenza vaccination recruits few new T cells.

In TCRdb, the RT-PCR reads were re-called with MiXCR into one record per CDR3 protein. This sample has around 580,000 distinct CDR3 sequences; 13% to 15% occur once, and the top ten carry approximately 12%. This clonotype was picked up a small number of times. Its antigen is not known. The V gene's germline CDR1 is MDHEN and CDR2 SYDVKM. The CDR3 consists of 15 residues. V lost 2 bases and J lost 6; bases outside the gene matches: 10. The specimen comprised PBMCs from blood, sampled 11 to 12 days after vaccination. This rearrangement joins TRBV28 to TRBJ2-7; 7 bases are shared with TRBD1. This receptor was taken from a middle-aged man who received an inactivated influenza vaccine. CDR3 nucleotide sequence: TGTGCCAGCAGTTTACCACAGGGGCCCCCCGGCGAGCAGTACTTC. Protein sequence: CASSLPQGPPGEQYF. The whole variable domain, remainder taken from reference TRBV28 and TRBJ2-7, is DVKVTQSSRYLVKRTGEKVFLECVQDMDHENMFWYRQDPGLGLRLIYFSYDVKMKEKGDIPEGYSVSREKKERFSLILESASTNQTSMYLCASSLPQGPPGEQYFGPGTRLTVT.